The sequence of this T cell receptor (beta chain) was determined in a study of blood T cell repertoires in COVID-19. Measured with immunoSEQ multiplex PCR; TCRdb has only the in-frame clones, and not every one. The sample holds fewer than 450,000 clones, about 90% seen once. Patients from Seattle were sampled longitudinally, starting during active infection. The CDR3 sequence is 13 residues long. CDR1 and CDR2 from the germline V gene are GTSNPN and SVGIG (reference sequence). V was clipped by 4 bases and J by 7 bases; unmatched bases: 6. The source is a woman between 65 and 79 years old with COVID-19, enrolled during active disease. The sequencing sample was made of peripheral blood. The chain recombines TRBV30 with TRBJ2-1; 8 bases line up with TRBD2. DNA of the CDR3: TGTGCCTGGAACAGCGGGGGCGGGAATGAGCAGTTCTTC. It specifies CAWNSGGGNEQFF.